One and the same sample provided the 25 T cell receptor beta chains below, sequenced in a study of cytomegalovirus exposure and HLA in healthy donors. PCR involved 60 Vbeta and 13 Jbeta primers. Sequencing used immunoSEQ multiplex PCR; TCRdb keeps in-frame clones, though not all of them. The sample holds fewer than 150,000 clones, 75% to 90% seen once. Sequenced sample: PBMCs. These receptor sequences come from a woman aged 30 to 39 in good health and CMV-seropositive.

As to this clone: Other DNA sequences in the sample encode the same CDR3. The J gene is TRBJ1-5, the V gene TRBV6-6; D may be TRBD1 (6 bases). The CDR3 is made up of 13 amino acids. V lost 6 bases, J lost 2 bases, and 8 bases lay in between. Germline-derived CDR1 and CDR2 are MNHNY and SVGAGI (reference sequence). This CDR3 is CASSRQGNQPQHF. DNA for the CDR3: TGTGCCAGCAGCCGACAGGGCAATCAGCCCCAGCATTTT.

V and J are TRBV7-9 and TRBJ1-1, with a weak D call TRBD1 (6 bases). From germline, CDR1 is SEHNR and CDR2 FQNEAQ (reference sequence). This CDR3 has 11 residues. V lost 5 bases and J 11 bases, leaving 12 bases between the germline ends. This chain's CDR3 is CASSLDSDAFF. The CDR3 DNA reads as TGTGCCAGCAGCCTGGACAGTGACGCTTTCTTT.

The V call is TRBV28, the J call TRBJ1-1; unclear D gene. V lost 5 bases to trimming and J lost 4 bases, with 17 bases between them. The V gene's germline CDR1 is MDHEN and CDR2 SYDVKM. This CDR3 comprises 15 residues. CDR3 residues: CASSIVEGRATEAFF. The CDR3 bases are TGTGCCAGCAGTATAGTTGAGGGAAGGGCCACTGAAGCTTTCTTT.

This clone was seen only a few times. The rearrangement joins TRBV28 to TRBJ2-5; tentative D call: TRBD2 (6 bases). Germline CDR1 is MDHEN and CDR2 is SYDVKM. V lost 4 bases and J lost 1, with 16 bases in between. The CDR3 covers 16 residues. For the CDR3, the DNA is TGTGCCAGCAGTTATCTAGGGTCGGGGGTCCAAGAGACCCAGTACTTC. Its translation is CASSYLGSGVQETQYF.

This clone was seen a few times. This chain uses TRBV7-9 with TRBJ1-6; D possibly corresponds to TRBD1 (6 bases). This CDR3 region has 14 residues. Germline V CDR1 and CDR2: SEHNR, FQNEAQ (reference sequence). The V and J ends lost 5 bases and 6 bases respectively, with 11 bases between them. The CDR3 is CASSVQGGNSPLHF. CDR3 nucleotides: TGTGCCAGCAGCGTACAGGGTGGTAATTCACCCCTCCACTTT.

The chain has TRBV15 and TRBJ2-5; D is possibly TRBD1 (5 bases). The J call is uncertain, as TRBJ2-7 better fits the DNA end. The CDR3 is 15 residues long. The V gene's germline CDR1 is LNHNV and CDR2 YYDKDF (reference sequence). The CDR3 reads CATSRDPGSGYEQYF. The CDR3 bases are TGTGCCACCAGCAGAGATCCAGGGTCGGGCTACGAGCAGTACTTC.

The chain couples TRBV6-1 to TRBJ2-7; TRBD1 might be the D (6 bases). The CDR3 consists of 14 residues. V was shortened by 1 base and J by 3 bases, with 10 bases between the two germline ends. The germline V gene encodes CDR1 MNHNS and CDR2 SASEGT. The CDR3 coding sequence is TGTGCCAGCAGTGAAGGGGGGCTAATCTACGAGCAGTACTTC. Translation gives CASSEGGLIYEQYF.

The chain joins TRBV5-4 to TRBJ2-3; 12 positions match TRBD2. Germline CDR1 and CDR2: SGHNT and YYREEE (reference sequence). The CDR3 is 15 residues long. The V and J ends lost 2 bases and 6 bases, in that order; junction bases with no gene match: 4. In DNA, the CDR3 is TGTGCCAGCAGCTTAGCCGGGACTAGCGGGGATACGCAGTATTTT. It translates to CASSLAGTSGDTQYF. The full variable domain, completed using reference TRBV5-4 and TRBJ2-3, is ETGVTQSPTHLIKTRGQQVTLRCSSQSGHNTVSWYQQALGQGPQFIFQYYREEENGRGNFPPRFSGLQFPNYSSELNVNALELDDSALYLCASSLAGTSGDTQYFGPGTRLTVL.

The CDR3 DNA sequence: TGCGCCAGCAGCCAAGCGGGATCTGAGGCCGGGGAGCTGTTTTTT. Protein product: CASSQAGSEAGELFF. The rearrangement joins TRBV4-1 to TRBJ2-2; a possible D gene is TRBD2 (5 bases). Trimming removed 1 base at V and 6 bases at J, with 12 bases between. CDR1 and CDR2 (germline): MGHRA, YSYEKL. The CDR3 runs 15 residues.

V usage is TRBV28 and J usage is TRBJ1-2; TRBD1 might be the D (6 bases). Germline assignment: CDR1 MDHEN and CDR2 SYDVKM. This CDR3 has 13 residues. V was cut by 5 bases and J by 4 bases, with 11 bases left in between. CDR3 coding DNA: TGTGCCAGCAGTCCAGGGGCGGTCTATGGCTACACCTTC. Amino acid sequence: CASSPGAVYGYTF.

This chain connects TRBV11-2 to TRBJ2-5; the match to TRBD2 covers 8 bases. Germline V lookup: CDR1 SGHAT, CDR2 FQNNGV. CDR3 length: 13 residues. Trimming took 1 base from V and 5 from J; bases not matched to a gene: 0. CDR3 sequence: CASSLAGGETQYF. CDR3 bases: TGTGCCAGCAGCTTAGCGGGGGGGGAGACCCAGTACTTC.

A single count supports this clone. CDR3 bases: TGTGCCAGCAGCTTGGCGACTAGCGGGGGGGCGTTGGCCAAAAACATTCAGTACTTC. This gives the protein CASSLATSGGALAKNIQYF. The V call is TRBV5-6, the J call TRBJ2-4; 14 bases are a match to TRBD2. Germline trimming cut 0 bases from V and 1 base from J; bases unmatched to any gene: 6. The CDR3 has 19 residues. Germline V gene sequence: CDR1 SGHDT, CDR2 YYEEEE.

Comment on this clone: A junction end diverges from the germline sequence, so it may reflect a read error. The rearrangement uses TRBV2 and TRBJ2-1; no reliable D call. The germline V gene encodes CDR1 SNHLY and CDR2 FYNNEI. The CDR3 totals 13 residues. For the CDR3, the DNA is TGTGCCAGCAGGGCCGGCGGCTACGATGAGCAGTTCTTC. Translated: CASRAGGYDEQFF.

The chain employs TRBV28 and TRBJ1-2; TRBD1 agrees at 9 bases. Germline lookup yields CDR1 MDHEN and CDR2 SYDVKM. This CDR3 contains 14 residues. The J segment lost 7 bases and the V segment lost 5 bases, leaving 8 bases of the junction unmatched. The CDR3 sequence: CASSPGQGSSGYTF. The CDR3 DNA sequence: TGTGCCAGCAGTCCGGGACAGGGAAGCTCTGGCTACACCTTC.

The chain joins TRBV19 to TRBJ2-7; TRBD2 matches 7 bases. J was trimmed by 4 bases and V by 6 bases; bases with no gene match: 9. CDR1 is LNHDA and CDR2 is SQIVND in the germline V gene (reference sequence). The CDR3 totals 14 residues. Here the CDR3 reads CASSHTGRAYEQYF. CDR3 nucleotide sequence: TGTGCCAGTAGCCATACGGGGAGGGCGTACGAGCAGTACTTC.

The sample holds one count of this clone. The chain combines TRBV6-5 with TRBJ2-7; TRBD2 agrees at 12 bases. Germline V gene lookup returns CDR1 MNHEY and CDR2 SVGAGI. The CDR3 is 15 residues long. The V gene end was trimmed by 0 bases and the J gene end by 4 bases; junction bases not matched to a gene: 1. CDR3 sequence (DNA): TGTGCCAGCAGTTACTCGACTAGCGGGAGATACGAGCAGTACTTC. Translating gives CASSYSTSGRYEQYF.

V is TRBV11-3 and J is TRBJ2-1; D possibly corresponds to TRBD2 (6 bases). CDR1 SGHNT and CDR2 YENEEA come from the germline V gene. V shed 5 bases and J shed 8 bases, with 10 bases lying between them. This CDR3 contains 12 residues. CDR3 region: CASSKREDEQFF. The DNA of the CDR3 is TGTGCCAGCAGCAAGAGGGAGGATGAGCAGTTCTTC.

V usage is TRBV6-1 and J usage is TRBJ2-7, with 13 bases matching TRBD2. Germline assignment: CDR1 MNHNS and CDR2 SASEGT. This CDR3 contains 15 residues. Trimming took 4 bases from V and 5 from J; bases not matched to a gene: 5. The CDR3 DNA is TGTGCCAGCAGTGGACTAGCGGGAGGTAGGAACGAGCAGTACTTC. Amino acid sequence: CASSGLAGGRNEQYF.

The chain uses TRBV2 and TRBJ2-7; 8 nucleotides match TRBD2. The CDR3 has 14 residues. Germline V gene sequence: CDR1 SNHLY, CDR2 FYNNEI. V lost 9 bases and J lost 5; bases outside the gene matches: 12. The CDR3 sequence: CASIYPGLGHEQYF. The CDR3 DNA reads TGTGCCAGTATCTATCCGGGACTAGGCCACGAGCAGTACTTC.

The chain carries TRBV18 and TRBJ2-7; perhaps TRBD2 as D (6 bases). Per germline, CDR1 KGHSH and CDR2 LQKENI. Trimming left V 1 base short and J 3 bases short, with 13 bases between. There are 15 residues in the CDR3. The CDR3 nucleotides read TGTGCCAGCTCACCACGGGACGGCGGGGTCTACGAGCAGTACTTC. Translation gives CASSPRDGGVYEQYF.

The chain has TRBV20-1 and TRBJ1-2; 9 nucleotides agree with TRBD1. The CDR3 loop spans 11 amino acids. The germline gives CDR1 DFQATT, CDR2 SNEGSKA (reference sequence). CDR3 bases: TGCAGCGGGACAGGGCACTATGGCTACACCTTC. Its translation is CSGTGHYGYTF.

The CDR3 DNA reads as TGTGCCAGCAGCGGGGCTTACTCCTACAATGAGCAGTTCTTC. This encodes CASSGAYSYNEQFF. The V gene is TRBV7-9, the J gene TRBJ2-1; D is perhaps TRBD1 (5 bases). This CDR3 comprises 14 residues. The V gene's germline CDR1 is SEHNR and CDR2 FQNEAQ (reference sequence). Trimming pared 5 bases from V and 0 bases from J, leaving 8 bases between.

V and J are TRBV10-3 and TRBJ2-1; 8 nucleotides align to TRBD1. Germline V CDR1 and CDR2: ENHRY, SYGVKD. The J segment lost 3 bases and the V segment lost 6 bases, leaving 4 bases of the junction unmatched. There are 14 residues in the CDR3. The CDR3 DNA reads TGTGCCATCAGGGGACAGGAGGACTACAATGAGCAGTTCTTC. The encoded protein is CAIRGQEDYNEQFF.

This clone was seen just once. The V and J genes are TRBV28 and TRBJ2-3, with TRBD2 as a possible D gene (6 bases). Germline V lookup: CDR1 MDHEN, CDR2 SYDVKM. The V and J ends lost 4 bases and 4 bases respectively, with 18 bases between them. This CDR3 has 16 residues. The CDR3, as DNA: TGTGCCAGCAGTTCCCCCCGCGGGAAGGGTGCAGATACGCAGTATTTT. Its protein product is CASSSPRGKGADTQYF.

The CDR3: CASSPLSGTEAFF. The CDR3 region has the DNA TGTGCCAGCTCACCTCTCTCAGGGACTGAAGCTTTCTTT. This chain joins TRBV18 and TRBJ1-1, with D tentatively TRBD1 (5 bases). CDR1 KGHSH and CDR2 LQKENI come from the germline V gene. V lost 3 bases, J lost 5 bases, and 10 bases lay in between. CDR3 length: 13 amino acids.